These T cell receptor beta chains were read from a single sample in a study of shared clonotypes between healthy human individuals. Method: immunoSEQ multiplex PCR; TCRdb's copy keeps in-frame clones and lacks some. Of about 1,900,000 clones listed, about 95% are singletons. Sequencing used naive CD8+ T cells sorted from blood. The receptors derive from a young man in good health. The CDR3 runs from the conserved cysteine through the conserved F or W. D genes are given only for firm matches. Where a row states a size, it is once, few, many or the class of an expanded clone; other rows omit it.

j_gene: TRBJ2-7
v_gene: TRBV11-2
d_gene: -
abundance: -
CDR3aa: CASSFGTGEAYEQYF
CDR3nt: TGTGCCAGCAGCTTTGGGACGGGAGAAGCCTACGAGCAGTACTTC

j_gene: TRBJ1-1
v_gene: TRBV14
d_gene: -
abundance: -
CDR3aa: CASSPGPTEAFF
CDR3nt: TGTGCCAGCAGCCCGGGACCTACTGAAGCTTTCTTT

j_gene: TRBJ2-7
v_gene: TRBV4-1
d_gene: TRBD2
abundance: -
CDR3aa: CASSQRLTSGSYEQYF
CDR3nt: TGCGCCAGCAGCCAAAGGCTTACTAGCGGGAGCTACGAGCAGTACTTC

j_gene: TRBJ2-1
v_gene: TRBV5-1
d_gene: -
abundance: -
CDR3aa: CASRFAPYNEQFF
CDR3nt: TGCGCCAGCAGGTTTGCACCCTACAATGAGCAGTTCTTC

j_gene: TRBJ1-1
v_gene: TRBV27
d_gene: -
abundance: -
CDR3aa: CASSLLADTEAFF
CDR3nt: TGTGCCAGCAGTTTACTAGCGGACACTGAAGCTTTCTTT

j_gene: TRBJ2-1
v_gene: TRBV5-1
d_gene: TRBD2
abundance: once
CDR3aa: CASSPPTSGFSYNEQFF
CDR3nt: TGCGCCAGCAGCCCCCCTACTAGCGGGTTCTCCTACAATGAGCAGTTCTTC

j_gene: TRBJ2-7
v_gene: TRBV18
d_gene: -
abundance: -
CDR3aa: CASSPGRDEQYF
CDR3nt: TGTGCCAGCTCACCGGGACGGGACGAGCAGTACTTC

j_gene: TRBJ1-1
v_gene: TRBV18
d_gene: -
abundance: -
CDR3aa: CASSPPQGVNTEAFF
CDR3nt: TGTGCCAGCTCACCACCGCAGGGAGTTAACACTGAAGCTTTCTTT

j_gene: TRBJ2-2
v_gene: TRBV4-3
d_gene: -
abundance: -
CDR3aa: CASSQESAATGELFF
CDR3nt: TGCGCCAGCAGCCAAGAATCAGCGGCCACCGGGGAGCTGTTTTTT

j_gene: TRBJ2-7
v_gene: TRBV28
d_gene: TRBD2
abundance: -
CDR3aa: CASTTVDERGFYEQYF
CDR3nt: TGTGCCAGCACCACCGTTGACGAGCGGGGGTTTTACGAGCAGTACTTC

j_gene: TRBJ1-2
v_gene: TRBV27
d_gene: -
abundance: -
CDR3aa: CASSRPGNYGYTF
CDR3nt: TGTGCCAGCAGTAGGCCGGGGAACTATGGCTACACCTTC

j_gene: TRBJ2-2
v_gene: TRBV11-2
d_gene: -
abundance: -
CDR3aa: CASSFWGPDTGELFF
CDR3nt: TGTGCCAGCAGCTTTTGGGGGCCAGACACCGGGGAGCTGTTTTTT

j_gene: TRBJ2-7
v_gene: TRBV18
d_gene: -
abundance: once
CDR3aa: CASSPKGDPDPYEQYF
CDR3nt: TGTGCCAGCTCACCAAAAGGGGACCCGGACCCCTACGAGCAGTACTTC

j_gene: TRBJ2-3
v_gene: TRBV27
d_gene: TRBD2
abundance: -
CDR3aa: CASSLLTSGGISTDTQYF
CDR3nt: TGTGCCAGCAGTTTACTTACTAGCGGGGGGATTAGCACAGATACGCAGTATTTT

j_gene: TRBJ1-5
v_gene: TRBV21-1
d_gene: -
abundance: once
CDR3aa: CASSQRWTSNQPQHF
CDR3nt: TGTGCCAGCAGCCAAAGGTGGACCTCCAATCAGCCCCAGCATTTT

j_gene: TRBJ2-5
v_gene: TRBV7-9
d_gene: -
abundance: -
CDR3aa: CASSGALQETQYF
CDR3nt: TGTGCCAGCAGCGGGGCGCTTCAAGAGACCCAGTACTTC

j_gene: TRBJ2-7
v_gene: TRBV28
d_gene: TRBD1
abundance: -
CDR3aa: CASSPQQGRSDEQYF
CDR3nt: TGTGCCAGCAGTCCCCAACAGGGGCGGAGTGACGAGCAGTACTTC

j_gene: TRBJ2-1
v_gene: TRBV11-1
d_gene: -
abundance: -
CDR3aa: CASSPQDQDNEQFF
CDR3nt: TGTGCCAGCAGCCCCCAGGATCAGGACAATGAGCAGTTCTTC

j_gene: TRBJ1-1
v_gene: TRBV9
d_gene: -
abundance: -
CDR3aa: CASSVEGRNTEAFF
CDR3nt: TGTGCCAGCAGCGTAGAAGGCAGGAACACTGAAGCTTTCTTT

j_gene: TRBJ2-7
v_gene: TRBV2
d_gene: TRBD1
abundance: -
CDR3aa: CASSVGQGGYEQYF
CDR3nt: TGTGCCAGCAGTGTGGGACAGGGAGGATACGAGCAGTACTTC

j_gene: TRBJ1-6
v_gene: TRBV28
d_gene: TRBD1
abundance: -
CDR3aa: CASSYRGQSPLHF
CDR3nt: TGTGCCAGCAGTTACAGGGGGCAATCACCCCTCCACTTT

j_gene: TRBJ2-7
v_gene: TRBV11-2
d_gene: -
abundance: -
CDR3aa: CASSLVPRSPYEQYF
CDR3nt: TGTGCCAGCAGCTTAGTACCCCGGTCCCCCTACGAGCAGTACTTC

j_gene: TRBJ1-1
v_gene: TRBV5-4
d_gene: -
abundance: -
CDR3aa: CASSLGDENTEAFF
CDR3nt: TGTGCCAGCAGCTTGGGGGACGAGAACACTGAAGCTTTCTTT

j_gene: TRBJ2-1
v_gene: TRBV4-3
d_gene: TRBD2
abundance: once
CDR3aa: CASSQTTSGILYEQFF
CDR3nt: TGCGCCAGCAGCCAGACCACTAGCGGGATTTTATATGAGCAGTTCTTC

j_gene: TRBJ2-1
v_gene: TRBV7-9
d_gene: -
abundance: once
CDR3aa: CASSGRTASSYNEQFF
CDR3nt: TGTGCCAGCAGCGGAAGGACAGCCAGCTCCTACAATGAGCAGTTCTTC

j_gene: TRBJ1-1
v_gene: TRBV7-9
d_gene: TRBD1
abundance: -
CDR3aa: CASSLFDRGDTEAFF
CDR3nt: TGTGCCAGCAGCTTATTTGACAGGGGAGACACTGAAGCTTTCTTT

j_gene: TRBJ2-1
v_gene: TRBV2
d_gene: TRBD1
abundance: -
CDR3aa: CASSARGLGEQFF
CDR3nt: TGTGCCAGCAGTGCCAGGGGGTTAGGTGAGCAGTTCTTC

j_gene: TRBJ1-1
v_gene: TRBV9
d_gene: -
abundance: -
CDR3aa: CASSVDGRNTEAFF
CDR3nt: TGTGCCAGCAGCGTCGACGGAAGGAACACTGAAGCTTTCTTT

j_gene: TRBJ1-3
v_gene: TRBV27
d_gene: TRBD1
abundance: -
CDR3aa: CASSSSTGGLFGNTIYF
CDR3nt: TGTGCCAGCAGTTCATCTACAGGGGGTCTATTTGGAAACACCATATATTTT

j_gene: TRBJ2-2
v_gene: TRBV28
d_gene: -
abundance: -
CDR3aa: CASSYGGTPGELFF
CDR3nt: TGTGCCAGCAGTTATGGGGGGACACCCGGGGAGCTGTTTTTT

j_gene: TRBJ2-5
v_gene: TRBV6-5
d_gene: TRBD1
abundance: -
CDR3aa: CASSFTGGMETQYF
CDR3nt: TGTGCCAGCAGTTTTACAGGGGGCATGGAGACCCAGTACTTC

j_gene: TRBJ2-7
v_gene: TRBV6-5
d_gene: -
abundance: -
CDR3aa: CASSYRENYEQYF
CDR3nt: TGTGCCAGCAGTTACAGGGAGAACTACGAGCAGTACTTC

j_gene: TRBJ1-6
v_gene: TRBV27
d_gene: -
abundance: -
CDR3aa: CASSLTGSSPLHF
CDR3nt: TGTGCCAGCAGTTTAACGGGCAGTTCACCCCTCCACTTT

j_gene: TRBJ2-7
v_gene: TRBV28
d_gene: TRBD1
abundance: -
CDR3aa: CASSLVGTGAYEQYF
CDR3nt: TGTGCCAGCAGCTTAGTTGGGACAGGGGCCTACGAGCAGTACTTC

j_gene: TRBJ2-1
v_gene: TRBV27
d_gene: -
abundance: -
CDR3aa: CASSDGGGSYNEQFF
CDR3nt: TGTGCCAGCAGTGACGGGGGTGGTTCCTACAATGAGCAGTTCTTC

j_gene: TRBJ1-1
v_gene: TRBV11-2
d_gene: -
abundance: -
CDR3aa: CASSLVSVTEAFF
CDR3nt: TGTGCCAGCAGCTTAGTTAGTGTCACTGAAGCTTTCTTT

j_gene: TRBJ1-4
v_gene: TRBV7-9
d_gene: TRBD1
abundance: -
CDR3aa: CASSLEGAAGEQKLFF
CDR3nt: TGTGCCAGCAGCTTAGAGGGGGCGGCAGGGGAACAAAAACTGTTTTTT

j_gene: TRBJ2-7
v_gene: TRBV7-6
d_gene: -
abundance: -
CDR3aa: CASSSEPGQQGYEQYF
CDR3nt: TGTGCCAGCAGCTCGGAACCGGGGCAACAGGGCTACGAGCAGTACTTC

j_gene: TRBJ2-2
v_gene: TRBV6-1
d_gene: TRBD1
abundance: -
CDR3aa: CASSPLTGAVGELFF
CDR3nt: TGTGCCAGCAGCCCCCTAACAGGGGCTGTCGGGGAGCTGTTTTTT

j_gene: TRBJ2-1
v_gene: TRBV9
d_gene: TRBD2
abundance: once
CDR3aa: CASSENGGSSYNEQFF
CDR3nt: TGTGCCAGCAGCGAAAACGGCGGGAGCTCCTACAATGAGCAGTTCTTC

j_gene: TRBJ2-7
v_gene: TRBV4-1
d_gene: -
abundance: -
CDR3aa: CASSQVDGGANEQYF
CDR3nt: TGCGCCAGCAGCCAAGTAGATGGCGGGGCAAACGAGCAGTACTTC

j_gene: TRBJ2-7
v_gene: TRBV19
d_gene: -
abundance: -
CDR3aa: CASQSGQDYEQYF
CDR3nt: TGTGCCAGTCAGTCCGGGCAGGACTACGAGCAGTACTTC

j_gene: TRBJ2-7
v_gene: TRBV7-2
d_gene: -
abundance: -
CDR3aa: CASSFPYSYEQYF
CDR3nt: TGTGCCAGCAGCTTCCCCTACTCCTACGAGCAGTACTTC

j_gene: TRBJ2-7
v_gene: TRBV4-1
d_gene: -
abundance: -
CDR3aa: CASSLEGRAYEQYF
CDR3nt: TGCGCCAGCAGCCTTGAGGGCAGAGCCTACGAGCAGTACTTC

j_gene: TRBJ2-7
v_gene: TRBV5-6
d_gene: -
abundance: -
CDR3aa: CASSLAGEITYEQYF
CDR3nt: TGTGCCAGCAGCTTGGCGGGAGAAATCACCTACGAGCAGTACTTC

j_gene: TRBJ1-6
v_gene: TRBV28
d_gene: -
abundance: -
CDR3aa: CASSERDSYNSPLHF
CDR3nt: TGTGCCAGCAGCGAAAGGGACTCCTATAATTCACCCCTCCACTTT

j_gene: TRBJ2-1
v_gene: TRBV11-2
d_gene: -
abundance: -
CDR3aa: CASSLVMGQNEQFF
CDR3nt: TGTGCCAGCAGCTTAGTCATGGGCCAAAATGAGCAGTTCTTC

j_gene: TRBJ2-5
v_gene: TRBV7-8
d_gene: -
abundance: -
CDR3aa: CASSLLMALRQYQETQYF
CDR3nt: TGTGCCAGCAGCCTCCTCATGGCGTTGCGACAGTACCAAGAGACCCAGTACTTC

j_gene: TRBJ2-3
v_gene: TRBV9
d_gene: -
abundance: -
CDR3aa: CASSVYGVPTDTQYF
CDR3nt: TGTGCCAGCAGCGTGTATGGGGTCCCCACAGATACGCAGTATTTT

j_gene: TRBJ2-3
v_gene: TRBV29-1
d_gene: -
abundance: -
CDR3aa: CSVPQGIITDTQYF
CDR3nt: TGCAGCGTACCACAGGGAATTATAACAGATACGCAGTATTTT

j_gene: TRBJ1-2
v_gene: TRBV4-1
d_gene: -
abundance: once
CDR3aa: CASSQVRLGPGDYGYTF
CDR3nt: TGCGCCAGCAGCCAAGTGAGGCTGGGGCCCGGGGACTATGGCTACACCTTC

j_gene: TRBJ2-1
v_gene: TRBV28
d_gene: TRBD2
abundance: -
CDR3aa: CASSPSASGGQNEQFF
CDR3nt: TGTGCCAGCAGTCCCTCCGCTAGCGGGGGGCAGAATGAGCAGTTCTTC

j_gene: TRBJ1-4
v_gene: TRBV15
d_gene: -
abundance: -
CDR3aa: CATSRVRGALKELFF
CDR3nt: TGTGCCACCAGCAGAGTTCGGGGGGCCCTTAAGGAACTGTTTTTT

j_gene: TRBJ2-7
v_gene: TRBV5-4
d_gene: -
abundance: -
CDR3aa: CASSISSGMGEQYF
CDR3nt: TGTGCCAGCAGTATATCTTCGGGAATGGGAGAGCAGTACTTC

j_gene: TRBJ2-1
v_gene: TRBV11-2
d_gene: -
abundance: -
CDR3aa: CASSHGYNEQFF
CDR3nt: TGTGCCAGCAGCCACGGTTACAATGAGCAGTTCTTC